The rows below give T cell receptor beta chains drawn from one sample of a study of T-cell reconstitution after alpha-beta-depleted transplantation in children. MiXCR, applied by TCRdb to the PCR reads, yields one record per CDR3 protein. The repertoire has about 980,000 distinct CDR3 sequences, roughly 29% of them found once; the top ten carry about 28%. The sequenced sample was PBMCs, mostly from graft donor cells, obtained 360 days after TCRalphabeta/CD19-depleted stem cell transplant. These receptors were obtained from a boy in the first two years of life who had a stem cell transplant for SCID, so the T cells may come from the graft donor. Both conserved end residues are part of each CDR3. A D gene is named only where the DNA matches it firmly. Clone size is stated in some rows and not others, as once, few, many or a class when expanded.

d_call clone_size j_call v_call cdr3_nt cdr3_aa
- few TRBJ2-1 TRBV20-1 TGCAGTGCTAGAGTTGCCTGGGGCTCCGGGGAGCAGTTCTTC CSARVAWGSGEQFF
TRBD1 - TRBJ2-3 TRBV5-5 TGTGCCAGCAGCAGACCGGGACAGGGGGGAGATACGCAGTATTTT CASSRPGQGGDTQYF
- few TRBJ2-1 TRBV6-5 TGTGCCAGCAGCAGGTCGCTCAATGAGCAGTTCTTC CASSRSLNEQFF
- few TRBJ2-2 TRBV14 TGTGCCAGCAGCCAAGAACATCGGGCTAGGGATACCGGGGAGCTGTTTTTT CASSQEHRARDTGELFF
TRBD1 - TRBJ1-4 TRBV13 TGTGCCAGCAGCCCCGGCAGGGGGAGGTCTAATGAAAAACTGTTTTTT CASSPGRGRSNEKLFF
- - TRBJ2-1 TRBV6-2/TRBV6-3 TGTGCCAGTCTTCTCGGGGGAGCCTACAATGAGCAGTTCTTC CASLLGGAYNEQFF
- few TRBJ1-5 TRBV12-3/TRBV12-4 TGTGCCAGCAGTTTCAGAGGTCGGGACACTAGCAATCAGCCCCAGCATTTT CASSFRGRDTSNQPQHF
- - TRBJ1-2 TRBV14 TGTGCCAGCAGCCAAGATCTGGGCGGATCCTATGGCTACACCTTC CASSQDLGGSYGYTF
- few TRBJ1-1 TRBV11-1 TGTGCCAGCAGCCTGCGAGGGTGGGGTCTGTCGGTGAACACTGAAGCTTTCTTT CASSLRGWGLSVNTEAFF
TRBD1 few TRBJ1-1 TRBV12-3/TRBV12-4 TGTGCCAGCAGCCGGACAGGGCGTGAAGCTTTCTTT CASSRTGREAFF
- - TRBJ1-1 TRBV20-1 TGCAGTGCTAGCCCGGGGTTGGCCACTGAAGCTTTCTTT CSASPGLATEAFF
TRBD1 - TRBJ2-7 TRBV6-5 TGTGCCAGCAGTTACGGGGGGACAGGGGGGGACGAGCAGTACTTC CASSYGGTGGDEQYF
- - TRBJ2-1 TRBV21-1 TGTGCCAGCAGCAAAGGGGGGACTAGCGGCGCCAATGAGCAGTTCTTC CASSKGGTSGANEQFF
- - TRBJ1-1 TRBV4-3 TGCGCCAGCAGCCAAAAAGCGGATGGGAGGGGCACTGAAGCTTTCTTT CASSQKADGRGTEAFF
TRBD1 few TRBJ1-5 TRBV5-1 TGCGCCAGCAGCGAGGGACAGGGACAGCCCCAGCATTTT CASSEGQGQPQHF
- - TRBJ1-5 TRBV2 TGTGCCAGCAGTCCCCCGGCTTATAGCAATCAGCCCCAGCATTTT CASSPPAYSNQPQHF
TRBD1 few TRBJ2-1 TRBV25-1 TGTGCCAGCAGTCGCCAGGGGGACAATGAGCAGTTCTTC CASSRQGDNEQFF
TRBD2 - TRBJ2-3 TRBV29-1 TGCAGCGTCGCTAGCGGGCCCAGCACAGATACGCAGTATTTT CSVASGPSTDTQYF
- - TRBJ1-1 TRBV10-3 TGTGCCATCAACAACCTCGAGGCCGGGGCTTATGGAGCTTTCTTT CAINNLEAGAYGAFF
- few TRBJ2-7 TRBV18 TGTGCCAGCTCACCGTTGGAGACCTACGAGCAGTACTTC CASSPLETYEQYF
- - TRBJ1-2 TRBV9 TGTGCCAGCAGCGCGGGGACGTACTATGGCTACACCTTC CASSAGTYYGYTF
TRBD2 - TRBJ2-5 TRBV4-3 TGCGCCAGCAGCCAAGATCCGCGGGGGGGCGGAGGGGAGACCCAGTACTTC CASSQDPRGGGGETQYF
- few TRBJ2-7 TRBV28 TGTGCCAGCAGTTTCGTCCGTTACGAGCAGTACTTC CASSFVRYEQYF
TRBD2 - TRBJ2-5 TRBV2 TGTGCCAGCAGTGAACCAGCGGGGGCCCTCCAAGAGACCCAGTACTTC CASSEPAGALQETQYF
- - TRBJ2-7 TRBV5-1 TGCGCCAGCAGCGGCGCGACAGCTTACCCCTCCTACGAGCAGTACTTC CASSGATAYPSYEQYF
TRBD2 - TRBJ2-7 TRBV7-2 TGTGCCAGCAGCGTCCGGACTAGCGGGGGGGCCGAGCAGTACTTC CASSVRTSGGAEQYF
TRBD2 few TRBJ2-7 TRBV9 TGTGCCAGCAGCATAGGACTAGCCTCCTACGAGCAGTACTTC CASSIGLASYEQYF
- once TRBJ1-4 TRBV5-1 TGCGCCAGCAGCTACTACGGGCCGAATGAAAAACTGTTTTTT CASSYYGPNEKLFF
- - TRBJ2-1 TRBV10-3 TGTGCCATCCAGGGCCAGGGTTCCTACAATGAGCAGTTCTTC CAIQGQGSYNEQFF
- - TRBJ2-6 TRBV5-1 TGCGCCAGCACGCTAGGGGTTATCGGGGCCAACGTCCTGACTTTC CASTLGVIGANVLTF
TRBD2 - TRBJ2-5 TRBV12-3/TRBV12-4 TGTGCCAGCAGTTTAGCGGGGGGGACGAAAGTCCAAGAGACCCAGTACTTC CASSLAGGTKVQETQYF
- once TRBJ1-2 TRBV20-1 TGCAGTGCTGGGAGCTCGGGGCAAGGCTACACCTTC CSAGSSGQGYTF
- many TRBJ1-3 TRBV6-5 TGTGCCAGCAGTTACTCGAGGAGTTCTGGAAACACCATATATTTT CASSYSRSSGNTIYF
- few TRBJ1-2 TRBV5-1 TGCGCCAGCAGCGCGGACGGACAGACCTATGGCTACACCTTC CASSADGQTYGYTF
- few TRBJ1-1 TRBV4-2 TGTGCCAGCAGCCAAGGGGTGGATGGGACTGAAGCTTTCTTT CASSQGVDGTEAFF
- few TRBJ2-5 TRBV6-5 TGTGCCAGCACAGGGTACCAAGAGACCCAGTACTTC CASTGYQETQYF